A single sample gave rise to the 10 T cell receptor beta chains below, sequenced in a study of beta chain features in type 1 diabetes. Every bit of the isolated RNA underwent reverse transcription, so sequencing read expressed TCRB transcripts. Produced via immunoSEQ multiplex PCR; TCRdb's table is partial and in-frame only. The data contain around 140,000 clones, 9% to 10% of them singletons. Sequenced: central memory CD4+ T cells from blood. The receptors were gathered from a woman in her thirties or forties in good health.

The table lists this clone with a few counts. V usage is TRBV7-9 and J usage is TRBJ2-1; unclear D gene. Trimming shortened V by 1 base and J by 4 bases, and 11 bases separated the two germline ends. This CDR3 is built from 15 residues. The germline gives CDR1 SEHNR, CDR2 FQNEAQ (reference sequence). The CDR3 reads CASSLESGSYNEQFF. In DNA form, the CDR3 reads TGTGCCAGCAGCTTAGAGTCAGGCTCGTACAATGAGCAGTTCTTC.

The genes are TRBV18 and TRBJ2-5; 9 nucleotides line up with TRBD1. The J segment lost 4 bases and the V segment lost 4 bases, leaving 10 bases of the junction unmatched. This CDR3 is 16 amino acids long. The V gene's germline CDR1 is KGHSH and CDR2 LQKENI. CDR3 sequence: CASSRLQGAGGETQYF. The CDR3 nucleotides read TGTGCCAGCTCACGGCTACAGGGGGCAGGAGGAGAGACCCAGTACTTC. Combining the CDR3 with reference TRBV18 and TRBJ2-5 gives the whole variable domain NAGVMQNPRHLVRRRGQEARLRCSPMKGHSHVYWYRQLPEEGLKFMVYLQKENIIDESGMPKERFSAEFPKEGPSILRIQQVVRGDSAAYFCASSRLQGAGGETQYFGPGTRLLVL.

This clone was recorded many times. The gene calls are TRBV11-1 and TRBJ2-7; D is perhaps TRBD1 (5 bases). CDR1 and CDR2 (germline): SGHAT, FQDESV (reference sequence). Deletions cut 4 bases from V and 6 bases from J, with 13 bases between. The CDR3 totals 13 residues. CDR3 loop: CASSSPPGFEQYF. Written as DNA, the CDR3 is TGTGCCAGCAGCTCGCCACCAGGGTTCGAGCAGTACTTC. Combining the CDR3 with reference TRBV11-1 and TRBJ2-7 gives the whole variable domain EAEVAQSPRYKITEKSQAVAFWCDPISGHATLYWYRQILGQGPELLVQFQDESVVDDSQLPKDRFSAERLKGVDSTLKIQPAELGDSAMYLCASSSPPGFEQYFGPGTRLTVT.

V usage is TRBV4-3 and J usage is TRBJ2-2, with 7 bases that match TRBD1. Per germline, CDR1 LGHNA and CDR2 YSLEER. V shed 4 bases and J 4 bases; nucleotides not matched to a gene: 6. The CDR3 has 15 amino acids. The CDR3 is CASSPTGSFTGELFF. The CDR3 coding sequence is TGCGCCAGCAGCCCGACAGGGTCTTTCACCGGGGAGCTGTTTTTT.

This clone was counted a few times. The chain has TRBV5-4 and TRBJ1-6; no definite D call. Germline V gene sequence: CDR1 SGHNT, CDR2 YYREEE (reference sequence). The CDR3 contains 13 residues. Trimming pared 4 bases from V and 9 bases from J, leaving 11 bases between. CDR3 coding DNA: TGTGCCAGCAGCGTTTCGGTACCTTCACCCCTCCACTTT. The encoded protein is CASSVSVPSPLHF.

The chain couples TRBV21-1 to TRBJ2-7; the table calls TRBD1, which could not be checked here. TRBV21-1 is an annotated pseudogene. This CDR3 region has 16 residues. The CDR3 DNA reads TGTGCCAGCAGCACCCACAGGGAAGACTTCTCCTACGAGCAGTACTTC. It codes for CASSTHREDFSYEQYF.

In its sample, this clone was seen a few times. This chain connects TRBV11-2 to TRBJ1-1, with a weak D call TRBD1 (6 bases). Germline V gives CDR1 SGHAT, CDR2 FQNNGV. Trimming cost V 4 bases and J 3 bases, with 15 bases left between them. This CDR3 spans 15 amino acids. The chain's CDR3 is CASSSGTLTDTEAFF. In DNA, the CDR3 is TGTGCCAGCAGCTCCGGGACACTAACAGACACTGAAGCTTTCTTT.

The chain links TRBV11-2 to TRBJ1-1; weak D call: TRBD1 (5 bases). Trimming took 4 bases from V and 2 from J, leaving 11 bases between them. CDR1 is SGHAT, CDR2 FQNNGV, per germline. This CDR3 contains 14 residues. The CDR3 DNA is TGTGCCAGCAGCTCCTCGACAGCCAACACTGAAGCTTTCTTT. It codes for CASSSSTANTEAFF.

This clone was counted between two and nine times. V and J are TRBV4-2 and TRBJ1-6; D not resolved. The germline V gene has CDR1 LGHNA and CDR2 YNFKEQ. The CDR3 covers 16 residues. Trimming pared 0 bases from V and 8 bases from J, leaving 14 bases between. CDR3 DNA sequence: TGTGCCAGCAGCCAAGAGGCGGGAAAACCCCATTCACCCCTCCACTTT. Encoded protein: CASSQEAGKPHSPLHF.

V is TRBV10-3 and J is TRBJ2-2; 7 bases map to TRBD1. The germline gives CDR1 ENHRY, CDR2 SYGVKD. Trimming removed 4 bases from V and 3 bases from J; junction bases left unmatched: 2. CDR3 length equals 14 residues. CDR3 nucleotides: TGTGCCATCAGTGGGGGGACAGACACCGGGGAGCTGTTTTTT. Amino acids: CAISGGTDTGELFF.